The T cell receptor (beta chain) under discussion was sequenced for a study of blood T cell repertoires in COVID-19. Whole-study context: The analysed material was cDNA or gDNA that came from T cells, B-cell-depleted T cells, or PBMCs.

J lost 7 bases, V lost 1 base, and 5 bases had no gene match. The germline gives CDR1 SGHKS, CDR2 YYEKEE (reference sequence). The CDR3 contains 14 residues. In the original analysis: Using reference gene primer amplification, nucleated cell counts were estimated. Profiled with immunoSEQ multiplex PCR; TCRdb holds only in-frame clones, not every one. For V, J and clone size, that table is used; D and trimming come from the DNA. The sample has about 190,000 clones; around 80% are singletons. The V and J genes are TRBV5-5 and TRBJ2-1, with 7 positions matching TRBD2. The receptor was isolated from a man aged 25 to 45 with active or convalescent COVID-19. The sequenced sample consisted of peripheral blood. The CDR3 spells CASSLRAGRNEQFF. The CDR3 nucleotides are TGTGCCAGCAGCTTGCGAGCGGGACGGAATGAGCAGTTCTTC.